This T cell receptor (beta chain) is from a study of shared clonotypes between healthy human individuals. Study-wide findings and caveats: Clonotypes shared by all four donors outscored non-shared clonotypes in generation probability.

A word on this clone: Its antigen is unknown.

The germline CDR1 and CDR2 sequences are SGHRS and YFSETQ. V dropped 4 bases and J dropped 3; count of bases not matched to a gene: 3. The CDR3 runs to 15 residues. It was at deep level that the assay was run. The assay was immunoSEQ multiplex PCR, and TCRdb's table has in-frame clones only and misses some. The table records roughly 1,600,000 clones, less than 99% of them present only once. Input material: naive CD4+ T cells sorted from blood. Regarding subset: CD45RA+ positively selected. The receptor was isolated from a man aged 25 to 45 in good health. The chain has TRBV5-1 and TRBJ2-1, with 11 bases lining up with TRBD2. The CDR3 region is CASSDGTSGYNEQFF. CDR3 nucleotides: TGCGCCAGCAGCGACGGGACTAGCGGCTACAATGAGCAGTTCTTC.